This TCR beta chain was sequenced during a study of blood T cells in healthy people across ages. This CDR3 contains 16 residues. Germline V gene sequence: CDR1 DFQATT, CDR2 SNEGSKA (reference sequence). About this clonotype: One junction end disagrees with the germline gene, perhaps due to a read error.

It was with a sample-barcoded 5' primer and a J-beta primer mix that a second PCR of roughly 7 to 12 cycles was run. TCRdb itself ran the 5' RACE reads through MiXCR, one entry per CDR3 protein. This table holds roughly 930,000 distinct CDR3 sequences, around 48% found once. Sequenced: blood. V is TRBV20-1 and J is TRBJ2-3; D is tentatively TRBD1 or TRBD2 (5 bases each). The origin of this receptor is a man aged 25-40 years in good health. The CDR3 region has the DNA TGTAGTGCTAGAGAAGGAGAGGGGTTTAGCGCAGATACGCAGTATTTT. This gives the protein CSAREGEGFSADTQYF.